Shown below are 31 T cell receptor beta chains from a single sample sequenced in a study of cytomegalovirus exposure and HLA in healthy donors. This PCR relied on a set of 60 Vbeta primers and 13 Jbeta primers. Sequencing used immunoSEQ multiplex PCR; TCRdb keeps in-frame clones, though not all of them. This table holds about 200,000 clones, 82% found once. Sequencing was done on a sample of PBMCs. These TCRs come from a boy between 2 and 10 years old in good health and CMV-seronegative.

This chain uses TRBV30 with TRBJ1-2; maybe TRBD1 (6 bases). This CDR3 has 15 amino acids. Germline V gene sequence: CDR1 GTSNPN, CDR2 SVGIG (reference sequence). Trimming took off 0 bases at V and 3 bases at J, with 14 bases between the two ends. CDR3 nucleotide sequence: TGTGCCTGGAGTGTACTCCGGACAGCTCACTATGGCTACACCTTC. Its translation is CAWSVLRTAHYGYTF. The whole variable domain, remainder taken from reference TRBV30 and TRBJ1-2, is SQTIHQWPATLVQPVGSPLSLECTVEGTSNPNLYWYRQAAGRGLQLLFYSVGIGQISSEVPQNLSASRPQDRQFILSSKKLLLSDSGFYLCAWSVLRTAHYGYTFGSGTRLTVV.

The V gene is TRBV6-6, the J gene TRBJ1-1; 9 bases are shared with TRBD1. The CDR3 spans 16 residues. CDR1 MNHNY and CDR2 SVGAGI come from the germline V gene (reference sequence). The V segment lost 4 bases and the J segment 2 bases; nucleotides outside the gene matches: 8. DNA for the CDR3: TGTGCCAGCAGTTCGGGACAGGGTATAGATAACACTGAAGCTTTCTTT. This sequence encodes CASSSGQGIDNTEAFF.

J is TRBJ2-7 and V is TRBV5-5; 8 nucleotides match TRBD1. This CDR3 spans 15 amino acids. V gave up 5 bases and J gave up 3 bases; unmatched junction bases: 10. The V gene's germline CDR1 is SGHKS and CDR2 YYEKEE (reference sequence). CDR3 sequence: CASRHTGTGNYEQYF. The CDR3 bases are TGTGCCAGCAGGCACACCGGGACAGGTAACTACGAGCAGTACTTC. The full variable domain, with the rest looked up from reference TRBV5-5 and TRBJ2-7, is DAGVTQSPTHLIKTRGQQVTLRCSPISGHKSVSWYQQVLGQGPQFIFQYYEKEERGRGNFPDRFSARQFPNYSSELNVNALLLGDSALYLCASRHTGTGNYEQYFGPGTRLTVT.

CDR3 bases: TGTGCCAGCAGCTCCCCAGGAACTAACACTGAAGCTTTCTTT. This encodes CASSSPGTNTEAFF. This rearrangement joins TRBV11-2 to TRBJ1-1; D gene unclear. The CDR3 spans 14 residues. CDR1 SGHAT and CDR2 FQNNGV come from the germline V gene. V dropped 4 bases and J dropped 2 bases, with 11 bases sitting between them.

The CDR3 nucleotides are TGCAGTGGGGAGGGGGAAGAAAAACTGTTTTTT. This sequence encodes CSGEGEEKLFF. The J gene is TRBJ1-4, the V gene TRBV20-1; D might be TRBD1 (6 bases). Trimming stripped 7 bases from V and 8 bases from J, with 11 bases between. The CDR3 extends over 11 amino acids. Germline V gene data show CDR1 as DFQATT and CDR2 as SNEGSKA (reference sequence).

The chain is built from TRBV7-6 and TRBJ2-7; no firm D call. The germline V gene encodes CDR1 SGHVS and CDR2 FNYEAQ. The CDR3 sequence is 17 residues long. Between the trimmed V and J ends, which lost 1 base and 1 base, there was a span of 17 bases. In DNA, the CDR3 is TGTGCCAGCAGCTTAGTGGCGTGGGCGCCCCGTTCCTACGAGCAGTACTTC. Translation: CASSLVAWAPRSYEQYF.

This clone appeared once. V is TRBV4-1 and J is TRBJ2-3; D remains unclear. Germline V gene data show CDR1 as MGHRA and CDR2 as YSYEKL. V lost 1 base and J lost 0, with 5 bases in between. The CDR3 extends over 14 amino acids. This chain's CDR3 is CASSQGVSTDTQYF. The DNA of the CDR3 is TGCGCCAGCAGCCAAGGAGTGAGCACAGATACGCAGTATTTT.

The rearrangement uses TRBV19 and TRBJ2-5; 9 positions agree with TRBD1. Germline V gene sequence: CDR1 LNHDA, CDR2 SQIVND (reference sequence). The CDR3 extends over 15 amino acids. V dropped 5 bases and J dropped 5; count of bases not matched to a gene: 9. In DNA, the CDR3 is TGTGCCAGTAGTCCCATGGACAGGGGTCGGGAGACCCAGTACTTC. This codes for CASSPMDRGRETQYF.

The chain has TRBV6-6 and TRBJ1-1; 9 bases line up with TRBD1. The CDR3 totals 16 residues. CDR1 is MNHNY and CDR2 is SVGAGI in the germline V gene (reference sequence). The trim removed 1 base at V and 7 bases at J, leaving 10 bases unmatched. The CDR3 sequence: CASSYFGTGFVHEAFF. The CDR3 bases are TGTGCCAGCAGTTACTTTGGGACAGGGTTTGTCCATGAAGCTTTCTTT.

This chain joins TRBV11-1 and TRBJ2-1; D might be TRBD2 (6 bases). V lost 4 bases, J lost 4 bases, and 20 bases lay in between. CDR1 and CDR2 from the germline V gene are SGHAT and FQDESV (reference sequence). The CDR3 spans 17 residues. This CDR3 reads CASSSMGWDGGYNEQFF. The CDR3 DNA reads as TGTGCCAGCAGCTCCATGGGCTGGGACGGGGGATACAATGAGCAGTTCTTC.

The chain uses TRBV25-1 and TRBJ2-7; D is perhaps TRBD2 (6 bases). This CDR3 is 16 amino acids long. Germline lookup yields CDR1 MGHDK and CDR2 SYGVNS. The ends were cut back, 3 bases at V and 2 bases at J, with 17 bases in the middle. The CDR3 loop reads CASSEPGLQNPYEQYF. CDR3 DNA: TGTGCCAGCAGTGAGCCGGGACTCCAGAACCCCTACGAGCAGTACTTC.

The CDR3 here is CASSLGEREDTF. The CDR3 nucleotides read TGTGCCAGCAGCTTAGGGGAGAGGGAGGACACCTTC. V gene TRBV7-9 combines with J gene TRBJ1-2; D is unresolved. V shed 1 base and J shed 12 bases, with 12 bases lying between them. Germline assignment: CDR1 SEHNR and CDR2 FQNEAQ (reference sequence). This CDR3 region has 12 residues. Drawing the rest from reference TRBV7-9 and TRBJ1-2, the complete variable domain is DTGVSQNPRHKITKRGQNVTFRCDPISEHNRLYWYRQTLGQGPEFLTYFQNEAQLEKSRLLSDRFSAERPKGSFSTLEIQRTEQGDSAMYLCASSLGEREDTFGSGTRLTVV.

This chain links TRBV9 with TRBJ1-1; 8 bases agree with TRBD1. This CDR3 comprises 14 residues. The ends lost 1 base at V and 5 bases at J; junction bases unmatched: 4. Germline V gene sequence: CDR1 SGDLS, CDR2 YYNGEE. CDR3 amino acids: CASSVQGAGTEAFF. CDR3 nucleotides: TGTGCCAGCAGCGTACAGGGGGCGGGTACTGAAGCTTTCTTT.

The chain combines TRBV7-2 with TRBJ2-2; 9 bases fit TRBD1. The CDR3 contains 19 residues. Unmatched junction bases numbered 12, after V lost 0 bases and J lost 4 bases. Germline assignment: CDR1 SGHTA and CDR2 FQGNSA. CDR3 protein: CASSLAFRQGGAGTGELFF. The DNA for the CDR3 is TGTGCCAGCAGCTTAGCCTTTCGACAGGGGGGCGCCGGCACCGGGGAGCTGTTTTTT.

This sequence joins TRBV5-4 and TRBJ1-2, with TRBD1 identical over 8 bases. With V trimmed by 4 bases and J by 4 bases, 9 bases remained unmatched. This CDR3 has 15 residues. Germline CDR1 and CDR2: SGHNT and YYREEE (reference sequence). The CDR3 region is CASSALGQGFYGYTF. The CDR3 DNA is TGTGCCAGCAGCGCATTAGGACAGGGTTTCTATGGCTACACCTTC. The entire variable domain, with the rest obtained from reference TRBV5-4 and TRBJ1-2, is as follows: ETGVTQSPTHLIKTRGQQVTLRCSSQSGHNTVSWYQQALGQGPQFIFQYYREEENGRGNFPPRFSGLQFPNYSSELNVNALELDDSALYLCASSALGQGFYGYTFGSGTRLTVV.

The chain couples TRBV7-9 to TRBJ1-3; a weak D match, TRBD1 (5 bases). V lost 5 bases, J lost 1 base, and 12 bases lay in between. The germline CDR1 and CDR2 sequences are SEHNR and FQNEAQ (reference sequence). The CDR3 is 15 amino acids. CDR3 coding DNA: TGTGCCAGCAGCCTTAAAGGGGTTTCTGGAAACACCATATATTTT. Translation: CASSLKGVSGNTIYF.

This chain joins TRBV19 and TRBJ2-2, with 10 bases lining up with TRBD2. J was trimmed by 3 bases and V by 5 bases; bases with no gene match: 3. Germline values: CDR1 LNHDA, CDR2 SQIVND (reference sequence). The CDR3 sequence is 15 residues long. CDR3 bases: TGTGCCAGTAGTCTACTAGCGGGGTACACCGGGGAGCTGTTTTTT. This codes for CASSLLAGYTGELFF.

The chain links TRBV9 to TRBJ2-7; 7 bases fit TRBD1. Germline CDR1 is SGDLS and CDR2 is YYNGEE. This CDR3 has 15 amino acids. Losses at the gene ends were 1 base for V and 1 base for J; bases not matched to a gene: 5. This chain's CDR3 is CASSVTPGQSYEQYF. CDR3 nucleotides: TGTGCCAGCAGCGTAACCCCGGGACAGTCCTACGAGCAGTACTTC.

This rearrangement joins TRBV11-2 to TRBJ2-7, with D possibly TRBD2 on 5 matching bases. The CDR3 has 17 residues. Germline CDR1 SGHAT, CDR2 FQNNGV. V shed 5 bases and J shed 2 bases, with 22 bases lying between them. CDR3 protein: CASSPPAISGRTYEQYF. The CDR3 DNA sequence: TGTGCCAGCAGCCCTCCTGCGATAAGCGGCCGGACCTACGAGCAGTACTTC.

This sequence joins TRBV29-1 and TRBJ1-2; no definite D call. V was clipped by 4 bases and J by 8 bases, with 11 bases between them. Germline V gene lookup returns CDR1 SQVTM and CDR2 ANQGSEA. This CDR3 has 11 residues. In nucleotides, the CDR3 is TGCAGCGTTGTGTCCGGGAAAGGCTACACCTTC. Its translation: CSVVSGKGYTF. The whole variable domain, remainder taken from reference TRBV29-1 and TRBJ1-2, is SAVISQKPSRDICQRGTSLTIQCQVDSQVTMMFWYRQQPGQSLTLIATANQGSEATYESGFVIDKFPISRPNLTFSTLTVSNMSPEDSSIYLCSVVSGKGYTFGSGTRLTVV.

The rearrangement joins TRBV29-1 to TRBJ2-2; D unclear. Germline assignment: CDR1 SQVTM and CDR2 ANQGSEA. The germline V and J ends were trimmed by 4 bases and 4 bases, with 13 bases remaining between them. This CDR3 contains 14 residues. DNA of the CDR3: TGCAGCGTTGGGGCAGCCCGGTTCACCGGGGAGCTGTTTTTT. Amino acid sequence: CSVGAARFTGELFF.

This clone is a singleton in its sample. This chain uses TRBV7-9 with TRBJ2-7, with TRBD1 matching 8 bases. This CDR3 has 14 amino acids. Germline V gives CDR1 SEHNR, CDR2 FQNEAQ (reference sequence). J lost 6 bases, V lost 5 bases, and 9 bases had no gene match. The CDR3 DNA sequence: TGTGCCAGCAGCCCGAGGACAGGGTGGAGCGAGCAGTACTTC. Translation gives CASSPRTGWSEQYF.

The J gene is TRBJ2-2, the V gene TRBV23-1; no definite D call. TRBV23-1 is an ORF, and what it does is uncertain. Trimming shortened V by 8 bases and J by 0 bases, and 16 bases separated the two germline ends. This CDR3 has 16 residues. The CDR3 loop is CASPTSSAPNTGELFF. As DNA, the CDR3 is TGCGCCAGCCCTACTTCCTCCGCGCCGAACACCGGGGAGCTGTTTTTT.

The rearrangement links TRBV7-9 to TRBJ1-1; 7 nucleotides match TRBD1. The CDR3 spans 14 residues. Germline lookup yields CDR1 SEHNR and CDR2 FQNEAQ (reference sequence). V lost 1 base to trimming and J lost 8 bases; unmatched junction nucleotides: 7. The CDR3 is CASSLELRGSEAFF. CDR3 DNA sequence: TGTGCCAGCAGCTTAGAGCTCAGGGGGTCAGAAGCTTTCTTT.

The CDR3, as DNA: TGCAGCTCACGGAGCGGGGGGGCCAGGGTTGAGACCCAGTACTTC. It translates to CSSRSGGARVETQYF. This chain connects TRBV29-1 to TRBJ2-5; 10 nucleotides line up with TRBD2. This CDR3 is 15 amino acids long. Germline-derived CDR1 and CDR2 are SQVTM and ANQGSEA. J lost 5 bases, V lost 8 bases, and 14 bases had no gene match.

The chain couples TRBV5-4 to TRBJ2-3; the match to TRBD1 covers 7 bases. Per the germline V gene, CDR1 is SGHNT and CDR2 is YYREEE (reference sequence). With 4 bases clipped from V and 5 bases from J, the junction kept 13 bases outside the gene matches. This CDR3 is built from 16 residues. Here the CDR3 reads CASSPGGQKSLDTQYF. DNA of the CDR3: TGTGCCAGCAGCCCTGGGGGACAGAAATCTCTAGATACGCAGTATTTT.

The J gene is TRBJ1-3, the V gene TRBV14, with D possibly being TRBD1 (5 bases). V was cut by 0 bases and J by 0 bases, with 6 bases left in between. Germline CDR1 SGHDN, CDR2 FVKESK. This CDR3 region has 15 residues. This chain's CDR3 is CASSQDDSSGNTIYF. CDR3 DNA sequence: TGTGCCAGCAGCCAAGATGACAGCTCTGGAAACACCATATATTTT.

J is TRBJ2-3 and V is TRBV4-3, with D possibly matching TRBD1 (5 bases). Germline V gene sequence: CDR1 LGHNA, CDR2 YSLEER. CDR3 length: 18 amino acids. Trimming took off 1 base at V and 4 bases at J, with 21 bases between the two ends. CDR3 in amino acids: CASSQVGRVEIGADTQYF. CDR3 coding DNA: TGCGCCAGCAGCCAAGTAGGAAGGGTAGAAATAGGGGCAGATACGCAGTATTTT.

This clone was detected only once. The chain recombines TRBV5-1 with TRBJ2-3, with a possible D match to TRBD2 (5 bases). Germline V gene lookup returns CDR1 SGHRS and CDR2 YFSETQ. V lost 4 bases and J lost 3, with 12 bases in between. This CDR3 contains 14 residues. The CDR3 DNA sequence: TGCGCCAGCAGCATCGGGGATCAAACAGATACGCAGTATTTT. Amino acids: CASSIGDQTDTQYF.

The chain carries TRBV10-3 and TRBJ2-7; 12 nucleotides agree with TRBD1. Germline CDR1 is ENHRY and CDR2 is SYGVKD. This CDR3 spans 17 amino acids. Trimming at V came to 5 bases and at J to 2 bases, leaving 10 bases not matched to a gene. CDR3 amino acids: CAISSAPGQGAAYEQYF. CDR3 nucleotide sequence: TGTGCCATCAGTTCAGCGCCGGGACAGGGGGCCGCCTACGAGCAGTACTTC.

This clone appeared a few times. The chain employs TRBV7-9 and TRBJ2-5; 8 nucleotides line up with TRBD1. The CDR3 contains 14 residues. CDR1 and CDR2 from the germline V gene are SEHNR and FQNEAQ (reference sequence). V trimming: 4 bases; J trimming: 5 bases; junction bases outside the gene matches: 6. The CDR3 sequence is CASSSDRAGETQYF. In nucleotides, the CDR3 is TGTGCCAGCAGCTCGGACAGGGCGGGGGAGACCCAGTACTTC. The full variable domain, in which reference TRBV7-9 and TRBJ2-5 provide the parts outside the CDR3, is DTGVSQNPRHKITKRGQNVTFRCDPISEHNRLYWYRQTLGQGPEFLTYFQNEAQLEKSRLLSDRFSAERPKGSFSTLEIQRTEQGDSAMYLCASSSDRAGETQYFGPGTRLLVL.